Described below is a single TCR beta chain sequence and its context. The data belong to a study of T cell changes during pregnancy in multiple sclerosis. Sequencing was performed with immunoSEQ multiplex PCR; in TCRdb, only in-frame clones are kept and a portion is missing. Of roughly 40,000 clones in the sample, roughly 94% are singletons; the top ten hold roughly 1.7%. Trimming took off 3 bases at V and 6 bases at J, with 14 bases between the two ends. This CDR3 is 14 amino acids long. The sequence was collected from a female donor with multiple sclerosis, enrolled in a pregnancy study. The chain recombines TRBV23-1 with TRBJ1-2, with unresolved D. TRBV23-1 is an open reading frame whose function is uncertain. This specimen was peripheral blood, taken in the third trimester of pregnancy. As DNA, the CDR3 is TGCGCCAGCAGTCACCCCGGGGTCACGAATGGCTACACCTTC. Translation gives CASSHPGVTNGYTF.